The source of this T cell receptor beta chain is a study of T cell clones after liver transplantation. About the study: In this trial, immunosuppression withdrawal was attempted within 2 years of liver transplant. TCRbeta sequencing after a pre-transplant mixed lymphocyte reaction identified graft-donor-reactive clones, later tracked in post-transplant blood.

CDR1 SGHVS and CDR2 FQNEAQ come from the germline V gene. The CDR3 covers 16 residues. V was clipped by 5 bases and J by 0 bases, with 13 bases between them. TCRdb's table, derived via immunoSEQ multiplex PCR, lists solely in-frame clones and lacks some. The data contain 75,000 to 85,000 clones, roughly 85% of them singletons. The material sequenced was CD4+ T cells from blood, taken at the 22-month timepoint. This TCR was recovered from a human patient who received a liver transplant. Some T cells may be supplied by the graft donor. This sequence joins TRBV7-8 and TRBJ2-2, with D unresolved. DNA for the CDR3: TGTGCCAGCAGCCAAAGGGCACTTTCGAACACCGGGGAGCTGTTTTTT. This codes for CASSQRALSNTGELFF.